A single sample gave rise to the 10 T cell receptor beta chains below, sequenced in a study of beta chain features in type 1 diabetes. Every isolated RNA sample was fully reverse transcribed, so sequencing captured expressed TCRB transcripts. Clones were sequenced by immunoSEQ multiplex PCR, and TCRdb holds only the in-frame ones, with some missing. This table holds about 320,000 clones, 14% found once. The source material was central memory CD4+ T cells from blood. The receptor set was obtained from a man between 25 and 39 years old in good health.

V and J are TRBV29-1 and TRBJ2-4, with D perhaps matching TRBD2 (5 bases). Judging by the DNA end, TRBJ2-1 fits better; the J call may be wrong. This CDR3 spans 14 amino acids. Germline lookup yields CDR1 SQVTM and CDR2 ANQGSEA. The CDR3 reads CSVDAERVYNEQFF. The CDR3, as DNA: TGCAGCGTTGATGCCGAGAGGGTCTACAATGAGCAGTTCTTC.

In this sample, this clone turned up many times. The V and J genes are TRBV5-1 and TRBJ2-1; TRBD2 aligns across 13 bases. V shed 4 bases, J shed 4 bases, and the junction held 2 bases outside the gene matches. Germline loops: CDR1 SGHRS, CDR2 YFSETQ. The CDR3 has 15 amino acids. CDR3 region: CASSLGLAGYNEQFF. For the CDR3, the DNA is TGCGCCAGCAGCCTGGGACTAGCGGGATACAATGAGCAGTTCTTC. The complete variable domain, with remaining parts taken from reference TRBV5-1 and TRBJ2-1, reads KAGVTQTPRYLIKTRGQQVTLSCSPISGHRSVSWYQQTPGQGLQFLFEYFSETQRNKGNFPGRFSGRQFSNSRSEMNVSTLELGDSALYLCASSLGLAGYNEQFFGPGTRLTVL.

This clone has just a few counts. The chain links TRBV5-8 to TRBJ2-7, with 11 positions matching TRBD2. V trimming: 3 bases; J trimming: 3 bases; junction bases outside the gene matches: 11. The CDR3 runs 17 residues. Germline V gene data show CDR1 as SGHTS and CDR2 as YDEGEE. The CDR3: CASSYRTGTSGYYEQYV. The CDR3 DNA reads TGTGCCAGCAGCTACCGAACCGGGACTAGCGGATACTACGAGCAGTACGTC.

The rearrangement links TRBV7-2 to TRBJ2-3; 10 bases line up with TRBD2. Trimming removed 5 bases from V and 10 bases from J; junction bases left unmatched: 12. CDR3 length: 15 amino acids. Germline V gives CDR1 SGHTA, CDR2 FQGNSA. This CDR3 reads CASSPASGSRRPQYF. The CDR3 DNA reads TGTGCCAGCAGCCCAGCTAGCGGGAGCCGGCGTCCGCAGTATTTT.

This chain connects TRBV7-7 to TRBJ2-5, with 8 bases fitting TRBD2. Germline V lookup: CDR1 SSHAT, CDR2 FNYEAQ (reference sequence). The CDR3 loop spans 15 amino acids. The V segment lost 7 bases and the J segment 3 bases; nucleotides outside the gene matches: 10. CDR3 in amino acids: CASNPGLVTKETQYF. CDR3 sequence (DNA): TGTGCCAGCAATCCGGGACTAGTCACTAAAGAGACCCAGTACTTC.

The chain is built from TRBV7-9 and TRBJ1-1; no firm D call. V was clipped by 2 bases and J by 10 bases, with 8 bases between them. The CDR3 totals 11 residues. Per germline, CDR1 SEHNR and CDR2 FQNEAQ (reference sequence). In DNA form, the CDR3 reads TGTGCCAGCAGCTTACAGTTGGCAGCTTTCTTT. It yields the protein CASSLQLAAFF.

This rearrangement joins TRBV5-1 to TRBJ1-1, with unresolved D. The CDR3 contains 16 residues. Trimming cost V 1 base and J 9 bases, with 22 bases left between them. Germline V gene lookup returns CDR1 SGHRS and CDR2 YFSETQ. Here the CDR3 reads CASSLRKQIDSHQAFF. CDR3 bases: TGCGCCAGCAGCTTGAGGAAACAGATCGATAGTCACCAAGCTTTCTTT.

This clone was seen many times. This chain uses TRBV14 with TRBJ2-1; the D gene is possibly TRBD2 (6 bases). This CDR3 is 12 amino acids long. V was pared by 2 bases and J by 16 bases, with 15 bases between. In germline, CDR1 is SGHDN, CDR2 FVKESK. Here the CDR3 reads CASSQSRTTSFF. CDR3 sequence (DNA): TGTGCCAGCAGCCAAAGCCGGACTACGTCTTTCTTC.

This chain links TRBV25-1 with TRBJ1-2; D is ambiguous. Germline loops: CDR1 MGHDK, CDR2 SYGVNS. V was pared by 5 bases and J by 7 bases, with 11 bases between. This CDR3 is 12 amino acids long. This CDR3 is CASSSPGSGYTF. The CDR3 DNA follows: TGTGCCAGCAGTTCCCCCGGTAGTGGCTACACCTTC.

In this sample, this clone turned up a few times. This chain links TRBV10-3 with TRBJ2-7, with 10 bases matching TRBD2. Trimming took 10 bases from V and 3 from J; bases not matched to a gene: 9. In germline, CDR1 is ENHRY, CDR2 SYGVKD. The CDR3 is 14 residues long. The CDR3 protein is CASGTSGILYEQYV. The CDR3 DNA is TGTGCCAGCGGTACTAGCGGGATTCTCTACGAGCAGTACGTC.